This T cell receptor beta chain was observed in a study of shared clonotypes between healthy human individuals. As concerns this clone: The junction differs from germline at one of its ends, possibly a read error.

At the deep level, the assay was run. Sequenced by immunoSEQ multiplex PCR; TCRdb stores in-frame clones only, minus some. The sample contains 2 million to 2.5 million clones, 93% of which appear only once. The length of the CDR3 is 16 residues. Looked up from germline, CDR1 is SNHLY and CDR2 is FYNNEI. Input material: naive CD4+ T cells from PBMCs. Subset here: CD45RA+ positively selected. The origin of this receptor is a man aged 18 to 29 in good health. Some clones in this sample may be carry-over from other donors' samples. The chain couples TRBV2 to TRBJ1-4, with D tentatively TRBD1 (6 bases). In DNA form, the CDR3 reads TGTGCCAGCAGGGAAGGGGGGTACTCAGCTAATGAAAAACTGTTTTTT. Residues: CASREGGYSANEKLFF.